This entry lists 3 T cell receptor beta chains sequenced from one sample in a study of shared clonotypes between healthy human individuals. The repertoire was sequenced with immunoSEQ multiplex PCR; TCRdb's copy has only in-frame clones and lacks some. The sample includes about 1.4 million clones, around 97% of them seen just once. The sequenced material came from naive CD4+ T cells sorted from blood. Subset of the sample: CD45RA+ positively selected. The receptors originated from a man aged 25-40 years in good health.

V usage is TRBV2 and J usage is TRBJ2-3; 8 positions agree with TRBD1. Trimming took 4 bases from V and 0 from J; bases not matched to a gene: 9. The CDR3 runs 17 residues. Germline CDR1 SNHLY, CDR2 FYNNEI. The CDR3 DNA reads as TGTGCCAGCAGTGCAAGAGGGACAGGAGATAGCACAGATACGCAGTATTTT. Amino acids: CASSARGTGDSTDTQYF.

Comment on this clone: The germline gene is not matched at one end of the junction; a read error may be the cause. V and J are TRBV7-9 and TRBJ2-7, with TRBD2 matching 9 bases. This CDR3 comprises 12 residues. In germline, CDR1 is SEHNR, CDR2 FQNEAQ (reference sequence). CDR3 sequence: CASSFTGTSQSF. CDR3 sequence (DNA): TGTGCCAGCAGCTTTACCGGGACTAGCCAGAGCTTC.

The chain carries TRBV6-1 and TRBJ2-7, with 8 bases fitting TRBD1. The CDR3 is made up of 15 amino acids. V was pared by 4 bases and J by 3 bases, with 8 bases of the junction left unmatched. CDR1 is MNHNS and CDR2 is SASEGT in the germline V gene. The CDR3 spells CASSAQPGQVYEQYF. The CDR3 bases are TGTGCCAGCAGTGCGCAACCGGGACAGGTCTACGAGCAGTACTTC.